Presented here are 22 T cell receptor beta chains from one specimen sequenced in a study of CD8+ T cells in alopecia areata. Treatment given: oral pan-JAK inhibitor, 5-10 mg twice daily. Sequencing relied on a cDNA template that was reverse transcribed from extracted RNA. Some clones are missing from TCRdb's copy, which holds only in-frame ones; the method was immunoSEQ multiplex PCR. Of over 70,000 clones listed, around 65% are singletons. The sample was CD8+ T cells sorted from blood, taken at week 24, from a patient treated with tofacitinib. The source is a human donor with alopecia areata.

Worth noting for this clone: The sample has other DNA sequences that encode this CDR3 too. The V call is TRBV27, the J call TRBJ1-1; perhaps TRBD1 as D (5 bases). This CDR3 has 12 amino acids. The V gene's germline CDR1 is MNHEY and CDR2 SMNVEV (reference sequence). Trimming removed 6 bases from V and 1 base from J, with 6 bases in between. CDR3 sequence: CASSTGNTEAFF. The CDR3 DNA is TGTGCCAGCAGCACAGGGAACACTGAAGCTTTCTTT.

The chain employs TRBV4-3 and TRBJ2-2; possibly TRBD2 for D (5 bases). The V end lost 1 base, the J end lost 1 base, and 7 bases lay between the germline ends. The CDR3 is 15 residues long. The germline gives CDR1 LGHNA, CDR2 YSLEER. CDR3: CASSQGTVNTGELFF. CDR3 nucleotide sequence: TGCGCCAGCAGCCAAGGGACTGTGAACACCGGGGAGCTGTTTTTT.

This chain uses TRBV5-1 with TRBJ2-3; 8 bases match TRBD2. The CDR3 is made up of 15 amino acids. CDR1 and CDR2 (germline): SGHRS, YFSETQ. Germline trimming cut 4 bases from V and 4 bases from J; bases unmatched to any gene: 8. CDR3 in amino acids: CASSGRAGDPDTQYF. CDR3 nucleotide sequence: TGCGCCAGCAGCGGCCGAGCGGGGGACCCAGATACGCAGTATTTT.

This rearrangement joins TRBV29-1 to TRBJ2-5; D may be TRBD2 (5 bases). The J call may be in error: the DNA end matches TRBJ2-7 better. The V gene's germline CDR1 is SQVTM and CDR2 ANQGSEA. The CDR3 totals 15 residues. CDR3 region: CSVVATWIRPYEQYF. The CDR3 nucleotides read TGCAGCGTCGTAGCGACATGGATCCGACCCTACGAGCAGTACTTC.

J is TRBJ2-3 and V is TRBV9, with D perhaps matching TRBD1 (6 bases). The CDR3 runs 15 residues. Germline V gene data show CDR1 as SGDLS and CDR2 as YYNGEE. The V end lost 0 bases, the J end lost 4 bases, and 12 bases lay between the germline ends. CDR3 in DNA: TGTGCCAGCAGCGTAGGGGTCAGGGGAGCAGATACGCAGTATTTT. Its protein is CASSVGVRGADTQYF.

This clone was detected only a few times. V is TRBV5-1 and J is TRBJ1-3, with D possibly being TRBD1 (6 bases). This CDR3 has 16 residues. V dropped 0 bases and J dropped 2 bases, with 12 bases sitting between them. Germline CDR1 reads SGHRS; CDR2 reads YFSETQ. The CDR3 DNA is TGCGCCAGCAGCTTGGTGACAGGTTTGGCTGGAAACACCATATATTTT. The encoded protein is CASSLVTGLAGNTIYF.

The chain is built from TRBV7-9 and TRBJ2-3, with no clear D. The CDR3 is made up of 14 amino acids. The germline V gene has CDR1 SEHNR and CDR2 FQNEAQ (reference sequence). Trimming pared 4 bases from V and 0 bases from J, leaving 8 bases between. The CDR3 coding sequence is TGTGCCAGCAGCTCAGCTTACAGCACAGATACGCAGTATTTT. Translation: CASSSAYSTDTQYF.

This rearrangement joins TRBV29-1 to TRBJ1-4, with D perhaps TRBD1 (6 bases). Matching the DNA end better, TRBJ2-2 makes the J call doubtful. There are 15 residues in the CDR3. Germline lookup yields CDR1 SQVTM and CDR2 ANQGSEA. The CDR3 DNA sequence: TGCAGCGTAATCGACAGGCGGGCTGGCGACCCGGAGCTGTTTTTT. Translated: CSVIDRRAGDPELFF.

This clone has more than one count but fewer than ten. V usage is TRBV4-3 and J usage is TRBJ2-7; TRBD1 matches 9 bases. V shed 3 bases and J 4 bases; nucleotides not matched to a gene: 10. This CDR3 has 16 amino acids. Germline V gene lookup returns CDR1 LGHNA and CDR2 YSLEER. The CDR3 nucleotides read TGCGCCAGCAGCCAGACAACCGGGACAGGGTGGTACGAGCAGTACTTC. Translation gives CASSQTTGTGWYEQYF.

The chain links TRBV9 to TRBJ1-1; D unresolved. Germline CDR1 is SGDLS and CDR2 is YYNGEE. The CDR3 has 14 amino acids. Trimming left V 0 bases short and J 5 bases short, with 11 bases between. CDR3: CASSVEDLTTEAFF. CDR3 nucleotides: TGTGCCAGCAGCGTAGAAGACCTAACGACTGAAGCTTTCTTT.

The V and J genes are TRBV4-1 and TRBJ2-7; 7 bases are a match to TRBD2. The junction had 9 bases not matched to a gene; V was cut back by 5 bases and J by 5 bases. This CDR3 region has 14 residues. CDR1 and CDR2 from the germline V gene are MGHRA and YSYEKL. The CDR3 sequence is CASSVSGGGHEQYF. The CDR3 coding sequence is TGCGCCAGCAGCGTGTCGGGGGGAGGACACGAGCAGTACTTC.

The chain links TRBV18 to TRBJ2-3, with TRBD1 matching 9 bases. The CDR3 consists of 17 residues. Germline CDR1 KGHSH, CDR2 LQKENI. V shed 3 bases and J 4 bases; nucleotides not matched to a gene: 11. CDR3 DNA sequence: TGTGCCAGCTCACCCATATTCGGGACAGGGTTCTCAGATACGCAGTATTTT. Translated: CASSPIFGTGFSDTQYF. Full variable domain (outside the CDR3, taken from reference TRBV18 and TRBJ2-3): NAGVMQNPRHLVRRRGQEARLRCSPMKGHSHVYWYRQLPEEGLKFMVYLQKENIIDESGMPKERFSAEFPKEGPSILRIQQVVRGDSAAYFCASSPIFGTGFSDTQYFGPGTRLTVL.

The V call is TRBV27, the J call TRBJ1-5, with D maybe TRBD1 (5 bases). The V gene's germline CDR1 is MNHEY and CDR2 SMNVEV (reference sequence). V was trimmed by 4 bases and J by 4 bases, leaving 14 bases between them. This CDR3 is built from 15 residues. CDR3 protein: CASSSRPGANQPQHF. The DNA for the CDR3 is TGTGCCAGCAGTTCCCGTCCCGGGGCAAATCAGCCCCAGCATTTT.

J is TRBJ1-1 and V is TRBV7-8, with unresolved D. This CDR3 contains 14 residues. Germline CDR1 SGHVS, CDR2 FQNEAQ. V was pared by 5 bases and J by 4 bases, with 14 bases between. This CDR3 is CASSAGRVGTEAFF. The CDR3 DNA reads TGTGCCAGCAGCGCCGGACGGGTGGGCACTGAAGCTTTCTTT.

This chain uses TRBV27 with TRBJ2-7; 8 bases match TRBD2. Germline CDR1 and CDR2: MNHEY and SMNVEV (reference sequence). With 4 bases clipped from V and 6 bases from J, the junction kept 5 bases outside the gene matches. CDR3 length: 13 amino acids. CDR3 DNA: TGTGCCAGCAGTTATCAGACTAGCGCCGAGCAGTACTTC. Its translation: CASSYQTSAEQYF.

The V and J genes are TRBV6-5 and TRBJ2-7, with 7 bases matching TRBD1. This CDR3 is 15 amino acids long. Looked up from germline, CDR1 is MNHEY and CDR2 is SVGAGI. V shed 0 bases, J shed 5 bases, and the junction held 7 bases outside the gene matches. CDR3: CASSYSPGQRDEQYF. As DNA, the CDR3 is TGTGCCAGCAGTTACTCGCCGGGACAGAGGGACGAGCAGTACTTC.

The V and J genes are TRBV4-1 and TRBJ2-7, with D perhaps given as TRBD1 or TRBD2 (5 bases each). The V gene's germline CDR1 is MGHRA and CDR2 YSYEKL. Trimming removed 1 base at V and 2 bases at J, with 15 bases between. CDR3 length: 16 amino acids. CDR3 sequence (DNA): TGCGCCAGCAGCCAAGCCAGGGACGGTCACGCCTACGAGCAGTACTTC. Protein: CASSQARDGHAYEQYF.

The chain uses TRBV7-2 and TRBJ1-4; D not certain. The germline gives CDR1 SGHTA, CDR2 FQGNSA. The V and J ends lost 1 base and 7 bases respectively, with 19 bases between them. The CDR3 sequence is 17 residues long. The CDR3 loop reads CASSLVGGSTGREKLFF. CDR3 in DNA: TGTGCCAGCAGCTTAGTCGGAGGGTCAACCGGGCGTGAAAAACTGTTTTTT.

For the CDR3, the DNA is TGTGCCAGCAGCTTTTGGCGGCAGGAGCTGTTTTTT. Residues: CASSFWRQELFF. This rearrangement joins TRBV7-2 to TRBJ2-2, with D unresolved. The CDR3 sequence is 12 residues long. V lost 3 bases to trimming and J lost 10 bases, with 9 bases between them. Germline loops: CDR1 SGHTA, CDR2 FQGNSA.

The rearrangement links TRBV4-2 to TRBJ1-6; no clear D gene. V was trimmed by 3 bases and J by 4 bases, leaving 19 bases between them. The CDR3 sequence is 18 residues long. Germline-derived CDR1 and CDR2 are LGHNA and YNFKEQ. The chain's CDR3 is CASSHAVTRGSYNSPLHF. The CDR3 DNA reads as TGTGCCAGCAGCCACGCCGTGACCCGGGGTTCTTATAATTCACCCCTCCACTTT.

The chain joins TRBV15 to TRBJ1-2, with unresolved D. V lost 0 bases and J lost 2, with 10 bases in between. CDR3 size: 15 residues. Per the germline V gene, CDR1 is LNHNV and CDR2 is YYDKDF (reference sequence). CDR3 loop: CATSRDGDLNYGYTF. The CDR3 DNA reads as TGTGCCACCAGCAGAGACGGGGATTTAAACTATGGCTACACCTTC.

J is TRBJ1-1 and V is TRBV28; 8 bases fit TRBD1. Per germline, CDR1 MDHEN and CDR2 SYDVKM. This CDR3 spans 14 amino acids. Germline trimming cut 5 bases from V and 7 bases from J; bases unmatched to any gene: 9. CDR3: CASSTTGAIGEAFF. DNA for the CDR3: TGTGCCAGCAGTACGACAGGGGCGATCGGTGAAGCTTTCTTT.